The 21 T cell receptor beta chains listed next were all sequenced from one sample in a study of cytomegalovirus exposure and HLA in healthy donors. Vbeta (60) and Jbeta (13) primers were used in the PCR. Produced via immunoSEQ multiplex PCR; TCRdb's table is partial and in-frame only. The sample includes around 150,000 clones, about four fifths seen only once; the top ten take roughly 8%. Sequences were obtained from PBMCs. These receptors were taken from a male donor in good health and CMV-seropositive.

The V gene is TRBV6-6, the J gene TRBJ1-4; D remains ambiguous. The germline gives CDR1 MNHNY, CDR2 SVGAGI (reference sequence). The germline V and J ends were trimmed by 0 bases and 4 bases, with 9 bases remaining between them. This CDR3 comprises 15 residues. The CDR3 here is CASSYSSQVNEKLFF. CDR3 coding DNA: TGTGCCAGCAGTTACTCGAGCCAGGTTAATGAAAAACTGTTTTTT.

The chain uses TRBV27 and TRBJ2-7; 8 bases align to TRBD2. Germline CDR1 and CDR2: MNHEY and SMNVEV (reference sequence). Trimming took 1 base from V and 8 from J; bases not matched to a gene: 4. There are 13 residues in the CDR3. The CDR3 bases are TGTGCCAGCAGTTTATTTAGCGGGATGCAGCAGTACTTC. This translates into CASSLFSGMQQYF.

This clone was counted only a few times. The CDR3 nucleotides are TGTGCCAGCAGCTATTGGGTAAGGAGTGGCTACACCTTC. As protein: CASSYWVRSGYTF. The chain joins TRBV5-4 to TRBJ1-2; D gene uncertain. This CDR3 comprises 13 residues. Germline CDR1 reads SGHNT; CDR2 reads YYREEE (reference sequence). Deletions cut 3 bases from V and 7 bases from J, with 13 bases between.

The chain uses TRBV30 and TRBJ1-2, with D uncertain. There are 13 residues in the CDR3. Germline V gene data show CDR1 as GTSNPN and CDR2 as SVGIG (reference sequence). The germline V and J ends were trimmed by 1 base and 4 bases, with 10 bases remaining between them. The DNA for the CDR3 is TGTGCCTGGAGTGGGAAGGCAGGCTATGGCTACACCTTC. Its protein is CAWSGKAGYGYTF.

A few counts support this clone. The J gene is TRBJ1-4, the V gene TRBV5-1; D uncertain. Trimming removed 1 base from V and 7 bases from J, with 5 bases in between. The CDR3 contains 12 residues. The germline CDR1 and CDR2 sequences are SGHRS and YFSETQ. The CDR3 bases are TGCGCCAGCAGCTTGAACACTGAAAAACTGTTTTTT. Protein: CASSLNTEKLFF.

The genes are TRBV7-2 and TRBJ2-3, with 9 bases lining up with TRBD2. V lost 5 bases and J lost 3; bases outside the gene matches: 6. The length of the CDR3 is 15 residues. CDR1 and CDR2 from the germline V gene are SGHTA and FQGNSA. The CDR3 is CASSLRGGKTDTQYF. The CDR3 region has the DNA TGTGCCAGCAGCCTGCGGGGGGGCAAAACAGATACGCAGTATTTT.

V gene TRBV13 combines with J gene TRBJ2-5, with 9 bases matching TRBD2. The germline V gene encodes CDR1 PRHDT and CDR2 FYEKMQ (reference sequence). V shed 4 bases, J shed 5 bases, and the junction held 2 bases outside the gene matches. The CDR3 length is 13 residues. The CDR3 sequence: CASSSGLAETQYF. The CDR3 DNA sequence: TGTGCCAGCAGCTCCGGACTAGCGGAGACCCAGTACTTC.

This clone was counted once. The chain carries TRBV7-2 and TRBJ1-5, with D tentatively TRBD1 (5 bases). The V and J ends lost 0 bases and 3 bases respectively, with 9 bases between them. There are 15 residues in the CDR3. In germline, CDR1 is SGHTA, CDR2 FQGNSA. CDR3 residues: CASSLAGRVNQPQHF. CDR3 DNA sequence: TGTGCCAGCAGCTTAGCAGGCAGGGTCAATCAGCCCCAGCATTTT.

The chain couples TRBV18 to TRBJ2-7; 9 bases are shared with TRBD2. CDR1 is KGHSH and CDR2 is LQKENI in the germline V gene. V dropped 3 bases and J dropped 0; count of bases not matched to a gene: 9. CDR3 length equals 17 residues. CDR3: CASSPDLISGSSYEQYF. The CDR3, as DNA: TGTGCCAGCTCACCGGATCTTATTAGCGGGAGCTCCTACGAGCAGTACTTC.

V and J are TRBV7-2 and TRBJ1-2, with D perhaps TRBD1 (5 bases). The CDR3 has 16 amino acids. CDR1 and CDR2 from the germline V gene are SGHTA and FQGNSA. Deletions cut 5 bases from V and 8 bases from J, with 24 bases between. CDR3 amino acids: CASSPRTQEGLGGYTF. CDR3 bases: TGTGCCAGCAGCCCAAGGACACAGGAGGGGTTGGGAGGCTACACCTTC.

This clone was detected only once. The genes are TRBV5-1 and TRBJ1-3, with D possibly being TRBD1 (6 bases). Trimming took 0 bases from V and 5 from J, leaving 24 bases between them. Germline-derived CDR1 and CDR2 are SGHRS and YFSETQ. This CDR3 comprises 19 residues. The CDR3 DNA is TGCGCCAGCAGCTTGGAGGGACACATCCCTGGTCTGGATCGAAACACCATATATTTT. Its protein product is CASSLEGHIPGLDRNTIYF.

Here the CDR3 reads CASSGSRQGNTIYF. The CDR3 DNA is TGTGCCAGCAGTGGAAGCCGACAGGGAAACACCATATATTTT. The chain uses TRBV27 and TRBJ1-3; tentatively, D is TRBD1 (5 bases). This CDR3 spans 14 amino acids. The V end lost 5 bases, the J end lost 4 bases, and 12 bases lay between the germline ends. Germline-derived CDR1 and CDR2 are MNHEY and SMNVEV (reference sequence).

V gene TRBV30 combines with J gene TRBJ1-5; D might be TRBD1 (5 bases). Germline V gives CDR1 GTSNPN, CDR2 SVGIG (reference sequence). V was cut by 2 bases and J by 4 bases, with 12 bases left in between. This CDR3 has 14 amino acids. CDR3 in DNA: TGTGCCTGGAGTAGGGCAGGGCAGAATCAGCCCCAGCATTTT. Its translation is CAWSRAGQNQPQHF. The full variable domain, completed using reference TRBV30 and TRBJ1-5, is SQTIHQWPATLVQPVGSPLSLECTVEGTSNPNLYWYRQAAGRGLQLLFYSVGIGQISSEVPQNLSASRPQDRQFILSSKKLLLSDSGFYLCAWSRAGQNQPQHFGDGTRLSIL.

The CDR3 nucleotides are TGCGCCAGCAGCCAAGAAAACCGACTGACTAGCACAGATACGCAGTATTTT. It encodes CASSQENRLTSTDTQYF. The chain has TRBV4-3 and TRBJ2-3; D is unclear. CDR3 length equals 17 residues. CDR1 is LGHNA and CDR2 is YSLEER in the germline V gene. V lost 0 bases to trimming and J lost 0 bases, with 13 bases between them.

The chain is built from TRBV25-1 and TRBJ1-5; no clear D gene. The CDR3 contains 15 residues. The V and J ends lost 2 bases and 0 bases respectively, with 8 bases between them. The germline V gene has CDR1 MGHDK and CDR2 SYGVNS. CDR3 coding DNA: TGTGCCAGCAGTGAAGGGAGGATTAGCAATCAGCCCCAGCATTTT. Translation gives CASSEGRISNQPQHF. Combining the CDR3 with reference TRBV25-1 and TRBJ1-5 gives the whole variable domain EADIYQTPRYLVIGTGKKITLECSQTMGHDKMYWYQQDPGMELHLIHYSYGVNSTEKGDLSSESTVSRIRTEHFPLTLESARPSHTSQYLCASSEGRISNQPQHFGDGTRLSIL.

The CDR3 bases are TGCGCCAGCAGCCAAGAGGCAGGGTGGTACAATGAGCAGTTCTTC. It codes for CASSQEAGWYNEQFF. The rearrangement uses TRBV4-1 and TRBJ2-1; D might be TRBD1 (5 bases). V shed 0 bases and J shed 4 bases, with 10 bases lying between them. CDR3 length equals 15 residues. CDR1 MGHRA and CDR2 YSYEKL come from the germline V gene.

V is TRBV9 and J is TRBJ2-1; 8 bases align to TRBD1. The CDR3 loop spans 14 amino acids. Trimming took 2 bases from V and 6 from J; bases not matched to a gene: 4. Germline V CDR1 and CDR2: SGDLS, YYNGEE. The CDR3 nucleotides read TGTGCCAGCAGCGTCCTAACAGGGGGCAATGAGCAGTTCTTC. This translates into CASSVLTGGNEQFF.

The chain links TRBV5-6 to TRBJ2-5; D possibly corresponds to TRBD1 (5 bases). Trimming pared 1 base from V and 6 bases from J, leaving 13 bases between. The germline CDR1 and CDR2 sequences are SGHDT and YYEEEE. The CDR3 extends over 14 amino acids. The CDR3: CASSLKWQGQTQYF. DNA of the CDR3: TGTGCCAGCAGCTTGAAATGGCAGGGCCAGACCCAGTACTTC.

The chain carries TRBV10-3 and TRBJ2-2, with 7 positions matching TRBD1. The germline gives CDR1 ENHRY, CDR2 SYGVKD. The J segment lost 0 bases and the V segment lost 6 bases, leaving 1 base of the junction unmatched. The CDR3 has 14 amino acids. In DNA, the CDR3 is TGTGCCATCAGGACAGGGACGAACACCGGGGAGCTGTTTTTT. Translation gives CAIRTGTNTGELFF.

The chain employs TRBV6-5 and TRBJ1-1; D uncertain. The germline V and J ends were trimmed by 2 bases and 2 bases, with 15 bases remaining between them. The germline gives CDR1 MNHEY, CDR2 SVGAGI. This CDR3 is built from 16 residues. The CDR3 region is CASSYPPGRENTEAFF. CDR3 coding DNA: TGTGCCAGCAGTTACCCCCCCGGGAGGGAAAACACTGAAGCTTTCTTT.

The chain joins TRBV5-1 to TRBJ1-1; perhaps TRBD1 as D (5 bases). Germline V lookup: CDR1 SGHRS, CDR2 YFSETQ. CDR3 length: 12 amino acids. This chain's CDR3 is CESGGNGPEAFF. In nucleotides, the CDR3 is TGCGAGTCGGGGGGGAACGGACCTGAAGCTTTCTTT.